The 20 T cell receptor beta chains in this list originate from one sample, sequenced in a study of T cell repertoires in cytomegalovirus infection. These receptors lack a known antigen. TCRdb used MiXCR to reprocess the reads, holding one entry per CDR3 protein. In the table there are over 100,000 distinct CDR3 sequences, around a tenth of which are singletons. Source material: PBMCs, sequenced either directly or after in vitro stimulation (not recorded which). The receptor source for this set is a human donor in good health (CMV status not recorded). Some clones in this sample may be carry-over from other donors' samples.

This clonotype was counted a few times. The rearrangement links TRBV28 to TRBJ2-3, with 9 bases identical to TRBD2. The CDR3 spans 14 residues. Unmatched junction bases numbered 11, after V lost 6 bases and J lost 10 bases. Germline CDR1 is MDHEN and CDR2 is SYDVKM. Here the CDR3 DNA reads TGTGCCAGCAGATCTAGCGGGGTCCTTCTGCCGCAGTATTTT. It codes for CASRSSGVLLPQYF.

With regard to this clonotype: A much larger clone lies a single base off, so this may be a read error. The rearrangement uses TRBV5-1 and TRBJ2-1; TRBD1 matches 7 bases. From germline, CDR1 is SGHRS and CDR2 YFSETQ. The CDR3 is made up of 14 amino acids. The CDR3 bases are TGCGACAGCAGCGCCGTACAGGGGTTCGATGAGCAGTTCTTC. It translates to CDSSAVQGFDEQFF.

This clonotype showed up many times. The CDR3 sequence is CASSHGSSPPPYNEQFF. The DNA for the CDR3 is TGTGCCAGCAGTCACGGGTCTAGCCCCCCTCCCTACAATGAGCAGTTCTTC. This sequence joins TRBV6-2 or TRBV6-3 and TRBJ2-1; tentatively, D is TRBD2 (5 bases). The V end was cut by 5 bases, the J end by 2 bases, with 19 bases between. CDR1 is MNHEY, CDR2 SVGEGT, per germline. This CDR3 region has 17 residues.

The chain carries TRBV28 and TRBJ1-4, with TRBD1 identical over 7 bases. V dropped 1 base and J dropped 2; count of bases not matched to a gene: 7. This CDR3 is 17 amino acids long. Germline CDR1 is MDHEN and CDR2 is SYDVKM. CDR3 nucleotides: TGTGCCAGCAGTTTATTTGGCAGGGGGGCGACTAATGAAAAACTGTTTTTT. Translated: CASSLFGRGATNEKLFF.

This clonotype was counted at least ten times. The chain carries TRBV7-3 and TRBJ2-1, with D possibly TRBD1 on 6 matching bases. The V end was cut by 2 bases, the J end by 8 bases, with 10 bases between. The germline V gene encodes CDR1 SGHTA and CDR2 FQGTGA. This CDR3 comprises 13 residues. The CDR3: CASSLVGGDEQFF. DNA of the CDR3: TGTGCCAGCAGCTTAGTTGGGGGCGATGAGCAGTTCTTC.

This clonotype has just a few counts. The rearrangement uses TRBV12-3 or TRBV12-4 and TRBJ1-2, with TRBD1 matching over 7 bases. Trimming took 6 bases from V and 10 from J; bases not matched to a gene: 11. This CDR3 region has 13 residues. Here the CDR3 DNA reads TGTGCCAGCAGCCTGGGACAGACAAACTACTACACCTTC. It translates to CASSLGQTNYYTF.

V is TRBV6-5 and J is TRBJ2-1; D might be TRBD1 (6 bases). CDR3 length: 14 residues. V lost 6 bases to trimming and J lost 4 bases, with 13 bases between them. The germline CDR1 and CDR2 sequences are MNHEY and SVGAGI. The CDR3 is CASSQRTEYNEQFF. CDR3 bases: TGTGCCAGCAGCCAAAGGACAGAGTACAATGAGCAGTTCTTC.

This clonotype occurred many times. The rearrangement uses TRBV9 and TRBJ2-7, with D possibly TRBD2 on 5 matching bases. From germline, CDR1 is SGDLS and CDR2 YYNGEE. V gave up 4 bases and J gave up 3 bases, with 11 bases separating them. The CDR3 covers 13 residues. The CDR3 coding sequence is TGTGCCAGCAGCCCTAGAGGGAGCTACGAGCAGTACTTC. Translating it yields CASSPRGSYEQYF.

This clonotype has at least ten counts. This sequence joins TRBV7-2 and TRBJ2-5; a weak D match, TRBD1 (5 bases). This CDR3 region has 16 residues. V gave up 0 bases and J gave up 0 bases, with 11 bases separating them. The germline V gene has CDR1 SGHTA and CDR2 FQGNSA. CDR3 sequence: CASSLARQLYQETQYF. CDR3 in DNA: TGTGCCAGCAGCTTAGCGAGACAGCTGTACCAAGAGACCCAGTACTTC.

This clonotype was seen at least ten times. This rearrangement joins TRBV28 to TRBJ2-3; tentatively, D is TRBD2 (6 bases). The ends were cut back, 2 bases at V and 1 base at J, with 10 bases in the middle. In germline, CDR1 is MDHEN, CDR2 SYDVKM. The CDR3 consists of 15 residues. The CDR3 nucleotides are TGTGCCAGCAGTTTACCGGGAGCGGGCACAGATACGCAGTATTTT. Translated, it gives CASSLPGAGTDTQYF. The full variable domain, with the rest looked up from reference TRBV28 and TRBJ2-3, is DVKVTQSSRYLVKRTGEKVFLECVQDMDHENMFWYRQDPGLGLRLIYFSYDVKMKEKGDIPEGYSVSREKKERFSLILESASTNQTSMYLCASSLPGAGTDTQYFGPGTRLTVL.

This clonotype was observed a few times. The rearrangement joins TRBV12-3 or TRBV12-4 to TRBJ1-5; D might be TRBD1 (5 bases). The germline V and J ends were trimmed by 5 bases and 4 bases, with 12 bases remaining between them. The CDR3 sequence is 14 residues long. The CDR3 is CASSPDTENQPQHF. CDR3 DNA: TGTGCCAGCAGTCCGGACACGGAAAATCAGCCCCAGCATTTT.

This clonotype was counted many times. This chain uses TRBV12-3 or TRBV12-4 with TRBJ2-7; D is possibly TRBD1 (7 bases). Trimming left V 3 bases short and J 3 bases short, with 21 bases between. The CDR3 is 17 residues long. In nucleotides, the CDR3 is TGTGCCAGCAGTTTTGTTGCTGCAGGGGGAGGACTCTACGAGCAGTACTTC. This gives the protein CASSFVAAGGGLYEQYF.

At least ten counts were recorded for this clonotype. This chain's CDR3 is CASRKPGTGNPEAFF. CDR3 in DNA: TGTGCCAGCAGGAAACCCGGGACAGGGAATCCTGAAGCTTTCTTT. The chain uses TRBV6-5 and TRBJ1-1; 9 bases line up with TRBD1. V trimming: 6 bases; J trimming: 6 bases; junction bases outside the gene matches: 11. CDR3 length: 15 amino acids. Germline V gives CDR1 MNHEY, CDR2 SVGAGI.

The sample holds a few counts of this clonotype. The genes are TRBV6-1 and TRBJ1-1; TRBD1 aligns across 7 bases. Germline V gene sequence: CDR1 MNHNS, CDR2 SASEGT. Trimming at V came to 6 bases and at J to 2 bases, leaving 9 bases not matched to a gene. The CDR3 has 15 amino acids. CDR3 amino acids: CASRDPGTANTEAFF. CDR3 nucleotides: TGTGCCAGCAGGGACCCCGGGACAGCAAACACTGAAGCTTTCTTT.

This clonotype has a count of ten or more. The chain couples TRBV7-2 to TRBJ2-6; D uncertain. V was pared by 5 bases and J by 1 base, with 9 bases between. Germline V gene sequence: CDR1 SGHTA, CDR2 FQGNSA. CDR3 length: 15 residues. The CDR3 nucleotides read TGTGCCAGCAGCCCCGGACCATCTGGGGCCAACGTCCTGACTTTC. This translates into CASSPGPSGANVLTF.

Ten or more counts support this clonotype. The gene calls are TRBV12-3 or TRBV12-4 and TRBJ1-5; D is uncertain. V lost 6 bases to trimming and J lost 7 bases, with 13 bases between them. The CDR3 is 13 amino acids. The CDR3 nucleotides read TGTGCCAGCAGCGGCCGATTCAACCAGCCCCAGCATTTT. This translates into CASSGRFNQPQHF.

This rearrangement joins TRBV15 to TRBJ2-2, with a possible D match to TRBD1 (6 bases). Deletions cut 0 bases from V and 1 base from J, with 9 bases between. Per the germline V gene, CDR1 is LNHNV and CDR2 is YYDKDF (reference sequence). The CDR3 runs 16 residues. The CDR3 region is CATSRDLQGNTGELFF. Here the CDR3 DNA reads TGTGCCACCAGCAGAGATCTACAGGGGAACACCGGGGAGCTGTTTTTT.

This clonotype was found a few times. The chain combines TRBV7-6 with TRBJ2-1; weak D call: TRBD2 (6 bases). CDR3 length equals 15 residues. The V end was cut by 6 bases, the J end by 2 bases, with 14 bases between. Germline V gives CDR1 SGHVS, CDR2 FNYEAQ. CDR3: CASSPTGGPYNEQFF. The CDR3 nucleotides read TGTGCCAGCAGTCCAACTGGAGGGCCCTACAATGAGCAGTTCTTC.

In this sample, this clonotype turned up many times. V usage is TRBV7-2 and J usage is TRBJ1-1, with a possible D match to TRBD1 (5 bases). The CDR3 runs 13 residues. The ends were cut back, 2 bases at V and 5 bases at J, with 9 bases in the middle. Germline values: CDR1 SGHTA, CDR2 FQGNSA. CDR3 sequence reads: CASSLQGRTEAFF. CDR3 nucleotides: TGTGCCAGCAGCTTACAGGGCCGAACTGAAGCTTTCTTT.

This clonotype was counted between two and nine times. This chain joins TRBV7-2 and TRBJ1-2; no definite D call. Trimming pared 3 bases from V and 4 bases from J, leaving 6 bases between. The CDR3 runs to 12 residues. The germline V gene encodes CDR1 SGHTA and CDR2 FQGNSA. The CDR3 loop reads CASSLGSYGYTF. The CDR3 nucleotides read TGTGCCAGCAGCTTGGGCAGCTATGGCTACACCTTC.